The T cell receptor beta chain described here comes from a study of blood T cell repertoires in COVID-19. Background on the study: The samples span acute and convalescent COVID-19 from the United States, Italy and Spain. PBMCs, B-cell-depleted T cells, or T cells were the source of the cDNA or gDNA that made up the material.

The repertoire was sequenced with immunoSEQ multiplex PCR; TCRdb's copy has only in-frame clones and lacks some. This table holds about 59,000 clones, roughly four fifths found once. V lost 6 bases and J 4 bases, leaving 18 bases between the germline ends. From germline, CDR1 is SGHAT and CDR2 FQNNGV. The CDR3 spans 15 residues. Sequencing was done on a sample of peripheral blood. The TCR sequence derives from an elderly woman with acute or convalescent COVID-19. V gene TRBV11-2 combines with J gene TRBJ1-1, with D possibly being TRBD1 (5 bases). The DNA for the CDR3 is TGTGCCAGCAGACCAAGTCCAGGGTGGGGCACTGAAGCTTTCTTT. This encodes CASRPSPGWGTEAFF. Full variable domain (remainder filled in from reference TRBV11-2 and TRBJ1-1): EAGVAQSPRYKIIEKRQSVAFWCNPISGHATLYWYQQILGQGPKLLIQFQNNGVVDDSQLPKDRFSAERLKGVDSTLKIQPAKLEDSAVYLCASRPSPGWGTEAFFGQGTRLTVV.